Listed below are T cell receptor beta chains from one sample, sequenced in a study of neoadjuvant nivolumab and ipilimumab in lung cancer. Measured with immunoSEQ multiplex PCR; TCRdb has only the in-frame clones, and not every one. The repertoire holds tens of thousands of clones, approximately 90% seen once, with roughly 5% in the top ten. This sample comprised peripheral blood, obtained after neoadjuvant nivolumab, alone or with ipilimumab, at or shortly before surgery. The receptors originated from an adult with non-small cell lung cancer. Each CDR3 is given with its conserved first and last residue. The D gene is left open where the match is weak. Clone size is given for some rows only: seen once, a few or many times, or a class if the clone is expanded.

CDR3: CASSPAGTGAGNTIYF
DNA: TGTGCCAGCTCACCGGCCGGGACAGGGGCTGGAAACACCATATATTTT
V: TRBV18
size: .
J: TRBJ1-3
D: TRBD1

CDR3: CASRDDRSNEQFF
DNA: TGTGCCAGCAGAGATGACAGAAGCAATGAGCAGTTCTTC
V: TRBV2
size: .
J: TRBJ2-1
D: .

CDR3: CASTSAGAENTEAFF
DNA: TGTGCCAGCACCTCAGCGGGTGCGGAAAACACTGAAGCTTTCTTT
V: TRBV5-8
size: .
J: TRBJ1-1
D: .

CDR3: CASSGVVVGSPLHF
DNA: TGTGCCAGCAGCGGAGTCGTGGTGGGTTCACCCCTCCACTTT
V: TRBV14
size: .
J: TRBJ1-6
D: .

CDR3: CASSLGYQDRGTYEQYF
DNA: TGCGCCAGCAGCTTGGGATATCAGGACAGGGGAACCTACGAGCAGTACTTC
V: TRBV5-1
size: .
J: TRBJ2-7
D: TRBD1

CDR3: CASSRSGGPSTDTQYF
DNA: TGCGCCAGCAGCCGTTCGGGGGGCCCTAGCACAGATACGCAGTATTTT
V: TRBV4-3
size: .
J: TRBJ2-3
D: .

CDR3: CASSEGFGREDTEAFF
DNA: TGTGCCAGCAGTGAGGGGTTCGGCAGGGAGGACACTGAAGCTTTCTTT
V: TRBV2
size: .
J: TRBJ1-1
D: .

CDR3: CASSQTGGSIGELFF
DNA: TGTGCCAGCAGCCAGACAGGGGGGAGTATCGGGGAGCTGTTTTTT
V: TRBV5-4
size: .
J: TRBJ2-2
D: TRBD1

CDR3: CASSPPGPPYEQYF
DNA: TGTGCCAGCAGCCCCCCGGGACCGCCCTACGAGCAGTACTTC
V: TRBV5-6
size: .
J: TRBJ2-7
D: .

CDR3: CASSELVGGSEKLFF
DNA: TGTGCCAGCAGTGAACTAGTGGGGGGATCCGAAAAACTGTTTTTT
V: TRBV2
size: .
J: TRBJ1-4
D: .

CDR3: CASSWGGGTDTQYF
DNA: TGTGCCAGCAGCTGGGGGGGCGGAACAGATACGCAGTATTTT
V: TRBV7-2
size: .
J: TRBJ2-3
D: .

CDR3: CASSSPGTPTSTDTQYF
DNA: TGTGCCAGCAGCTCCCCCGGGACTCCTACTAGCACAGATACGCAGTATTTT
V: TRBV7-9
size: .
J: TRBJ2-3
D: .

CDR3: CASSFQAQETQYF
DNA: TGTGCCAGCAGCTTCCAAGCACAAGAGACCCAGTACTTC
V: TRBV5-4
size: .
J: TRBJ2-5
D: .

CDR3: CASSPGGFGANVLTF
DNA: TGTGCCAGCAGCCCAGGGGGCTTTGGGGCCAACGTCCTGACTTTC
V: TRBV7-8
size: .
J: TRBJ2-6
D: TRBD1

CDR3: CASSSYLAGGSETQYF
DNA: TGCGCCAGCAGCTCCTATCTAGCGGGGGGGTCAGAGACCCAGTACTTC
V: TRBV5-1
size: .
J: TRBJ2-5
D: TRBD2

CDR3: CASSLISGALGYEQYF
DNA: TGTGCCAGCAGCTTGATCTCAGGGGCGCTCGGCTACGAGCAGTACTTC
V: TRBV5-5
size: .
J: TRBJ2-7
D: .

CDR3: CASSPEDVGNTGELFF
DNA: TGTGCCAGCTCACCAGAAGACGTAGGGAACACCGGGGAGCTGTTTTTT
V: TRBV18
size: .
J: TRBJ2-2
D: .

CDR3: CASSPANLNTGELFF
DNA: TGCGCCAGCAGCCCGGCAAATCTCAACACCGGGGAGCTGTTTTTT
V: TRBV5-1
size: .
J: TRBJ2-2
D: .

CDR3: CASSFGTSGGARETQYF
DNA: TGTGCCAGCAGCTTTGGGACTAGCGGGGGGGCACGAGAGACCCAGTACTTC
V: TRBV7-9
size: .
J: TRBJ2-5
D: TRBD2

CDR3: CASSREHEQYF
DNA: TGTGCCAGCAGCAGGGAGCACGAGCAGTACTTC
V: TRBV5-4
size: once
J: TRBJ2-7
D: .

CDR3: CASSYGGGAGGYTF
DNA: TGTGCCAGCAGTTACGGAGGAGGGGCAGGTGGCTACACCTTC
V: TRBV6-5
size: .
J: TRBJ1-2
D: .

CDR3: CASRGGSGGNEQFF
DNA: TGCGCCAGCAGGGGGGGTAGCGGGGGCAATGAGCAGTTCTTC
V: TRBV10-2
size: .
J: TRBJ2-1
D: TRBD2

CDR3: CASSTGETQYF
DNA: TGTGCCAGTAGTACCGGGGAGACCCAGTACTTC
V: TRBV19
size: .
J: TRBJ2-5
D: .

CDR3: CASIQDRGRNEQFF
DNA: TGTGCCAGCATCCAGGACAGGGGACGTAATGAGCAGTTCTTC
V: TRBV6-6
size: .
J: TRBJ2-1
D: TRBD1

CDR3: CASRRTPGTGVNSPLHF
DNA: TGTGCCAGCAGGCGAACACCCGGGACAGGGGTGAATTCACCCCTCCACTTT
V: TRBV7-8
size: .
J: TRBJ1-6
D: TRBD1

CDR3: CASSPGQGTYEQYF
DNA: TGTGCCAGCTCACCGGGACAGGGTACCTACGAGCAGTACTTC
V: TRBV18
size: .
J: TRBJ2-7
D: TRBD1

CDR3: CASSVAESETQYF
DNA: TGTGCCAGCAGCGTAGCAGAATCAGAGACCCAGTACTTC
V: TRBV9
size: .
J: TRBJ2-5
D: .

CDR3: CASSSQGRRGYTF
DNA: TGTGCCAGCAGCTCGCAGGGTCGTCGTGGCTACACCTTC
V: TRBV11-1
size: once
J: TRBJ1-2
D: .

CDR3: CASSETGPGAFF
DNA: TGTGCCAGCAGTGAAACCGGCCCGGGGGCTTTCTTT
V: TRBV6-1
size: .
J: TRBJ1-1
D: .

CDR3: CASSPPIRETQYF
DNA: TGTGCCAGCTCACCACCAATCCGCGAGACCCAGTACTTC
V: TRBV18
size: .
J: TRBJ2-5
D: .

CDR3: CASSNFGVQETQYF
DNA: TGTGCCAGCAGCAATTTTGGGGTCCAAGAGACCCAGTACTTC
V: TRBV7-2
size: .
J: TRBJ2-5
D: .

CDR3: CASSEWGGRANYGYTF
DNA: TGTGCCAGCAGTGAATGGGGCGGCAGGGCTAACTATGGCTACACCTTC
V: TRBV6-1
size: .
J: TRBJ1-2
D: .

CDR3: CASSLGGARTEAFF
DNA: TGTGCCAGCAGCTTAGGGGGGGCGCGGACTGAAGCTTTCTTT
V: TRBV7-3
size: .
J: TRBJ1-1
D: .

CDR3: CASSMTGDDQPQHF
DNA: TGTGCCAGTAGTATGACAGGGGACGATCAGCCCCAGCATTTT
V: TRBV19
size: few
J: TRBJ1-5
D: TRBD1

CDR3: CASSPKGLAGGETQYF
DNA: TGTGCCAGCTCACCGAAGGGACTAGCGGGAGGAGAGACCCAGTACTTC
V: TRBV18
size: .
J: TRBJ2-5
D: TRBD2

CDR3: CASSVVDRGHETQYF
DNA: TGTGCCAGCAGCGTAGTGGACAGGGGGCACGAGACCCAGTACTTC
V: TRBV9
size: .
J: TRBJ2-5
D: TRBD1

CDR3: CASSLQTPSTDTQYF
DNA: TGCGCCAGCAGCTTACAGACACCTAGCACAGATACGCAGTATTTT
V: TRBV5-1
size: .
J: TRBJ2-3
D: .

CDR3: CASSSRGPETQYF
DNA: TGTGCCAGCAGCTCCCGGGGGCCGGAGACCCAGTACTTC
V: TRBV7-9
size: few
J: TRBJ2-5
D: .

CDR3: CASSSGQEQFF
DNA: TGCGCCAGCAGCTCCGGACAGGAGCAGTTCTTC
V: TRBV5-1
size: few
J: TRBJ2-1
D: .

CDR3: CASSKGLAGADILSSYNEQFF
DNA: TGTGCCAGCAGTAAAGGACTAGCGGGGGCCGATATATTAAGCTCCTACAATGAGCAGTTCTTC
V: TRBV6-1
size: once
J: TRBJ2-1
D: TRBD2

CDR3: CASSFMNTEAFF
DNA: TGCGCCAGCAGTTTCATGAACACTGAAGCTTTCTTT
V: TRBV10-2
size: .
J: TRBJ1-1
D: .

CDR3: CASSFAGDYEQYF
DNA: TGCGCCAGCAGCTTCGCAGGAGACTACGAGCAGTACTTC
V: TRBV5-1
size: .
J: TRBJ2-7
D: .

CDR3: CASSLQGGGSYEQYF
DNA: TGTGCCAGCAGTTTACAGGGCGGGGGCTCCTACGAGCAGTACTTC
V: TRBV2
size: .
J: TRBJ2-7
D: .

CDR3: CASKSSYNSPLHF
DNA: TGTGCCAGCAAAAGCTCCTATAATTCACCCCTCCACTTT
V: TRBV6-6
size: .
J: TRBJ1-6
D: .

CDR3: CASSFASGGAYEQYF
DNA: TGTGCCAGCAGCTTCGCTAGCGGGGGGGCCTACGAGCAGTACTTC
V: TRBV11-3
size: .
J: TRBJ2-7
D: TRBD2

CDR3: CASSYPRSGGYNEQFF
DNA: TGTGCCAGCAGTTACCCCCGTAGCGGGGGGTACAATGAGCAGTTCTTC
V: TRBV6-5
size: .
J: TRBJ2-1
D: TRBD2

CDR3: CASTLGTSGQGEQYF
DNA: TGTGCCAGCACCTTAGGGACTTCAGGACAGGGCGAGCAGTACTTC
V: TRBV7-7
size: .
J: TRBJ2-7
D: TRBD1

CDR3: CASSLGQESYEQYF
DNA: TGTGCCAGCAGCCTGGGACAGGAATCCTACGAGCAGTACTTC
V: TRBV9
size: .
J: TRBJ2-7
D: TRBD1

CDR3: CASSLVDRANYGYTF
DNA: TGTGCCAGCAGCCTTGTGGACAGGGCTAACTATGGCTACACCTTC
V: TRBV9
size: .
J: TRBJ1-2
D: TRBD1

CDR3: CASSYGPGAYEQYF
DNA: TGTGCCAGCAGTTACGGTCCGGGGGCTTACGAGCAGTACTTC
V: TRBV6-5
size: .
J: TRBJ2-7
D: .

CDR3: CASRWGQGAGDEQFF
DNA: TGTGCCAGCAGGTGGGGACAGGGGGCTGGTGATGAGCAGTTCTTC
V: TRBV7-9
size: .
J: TRBJ2-1
D: TRBD1

CDR3: CASSLGVDEQFF
DNA: TGTGCCAGCAGCTTAGGCGTGGATGAGCAGTTCTTC
V: TRBV7-9
size: few
J: TRBJ2-1
D: .

CDR3: CAISEMEGSRSPLHF
DNA: TGTGCCATCAGTGAGATGGAGGGTTCTCGGTCACCCCTCCACTTT
V: TRBV10-3
size: .
J: TRBJ1-6
D: .

CDR3: CASSLGLAGGPVNEQFF
DNA: TGTGCCAGCTCACTGGGACTAGCGGGGGGGCCCGTCAATGAGCAGTTCTTC
V: TRBV18
size: .
J: TRBJ2-1
D: TRBD2